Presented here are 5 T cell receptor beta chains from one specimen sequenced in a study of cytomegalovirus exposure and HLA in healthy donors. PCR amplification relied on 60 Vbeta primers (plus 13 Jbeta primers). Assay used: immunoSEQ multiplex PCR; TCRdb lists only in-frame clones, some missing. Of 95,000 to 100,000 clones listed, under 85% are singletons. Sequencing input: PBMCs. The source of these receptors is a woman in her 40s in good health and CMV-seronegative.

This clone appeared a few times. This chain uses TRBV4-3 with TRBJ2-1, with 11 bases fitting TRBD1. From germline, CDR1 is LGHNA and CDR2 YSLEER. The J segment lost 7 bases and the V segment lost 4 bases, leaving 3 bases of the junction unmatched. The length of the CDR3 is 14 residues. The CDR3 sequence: CASSRGTGGNEQFF. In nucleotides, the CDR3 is TGCGCCAGCAGCCGAGGGACAGGGGGGAATGAGCAGTTCTTC.

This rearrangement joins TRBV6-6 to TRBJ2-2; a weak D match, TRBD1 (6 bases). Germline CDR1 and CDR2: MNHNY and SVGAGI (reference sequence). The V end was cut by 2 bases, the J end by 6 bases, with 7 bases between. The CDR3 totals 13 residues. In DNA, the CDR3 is TGTGCCAGCAGTTACGCAGGGGCCGGGGAGCTGTTTTTT. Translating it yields CASSYAGAGELFF.

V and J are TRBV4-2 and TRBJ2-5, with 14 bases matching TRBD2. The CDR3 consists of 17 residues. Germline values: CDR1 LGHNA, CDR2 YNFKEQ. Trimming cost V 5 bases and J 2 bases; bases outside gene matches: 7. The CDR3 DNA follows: TGTGCCAGCAGCGACCGACTAGCGGGGGGGATACAAGAGACCCAGTACTTC. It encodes CASSDRLAGGIQETQYF.

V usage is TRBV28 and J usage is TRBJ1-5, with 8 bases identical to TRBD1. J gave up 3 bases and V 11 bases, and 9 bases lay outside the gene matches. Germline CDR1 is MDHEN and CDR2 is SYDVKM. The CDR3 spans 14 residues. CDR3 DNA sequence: TGTGCCGCCCGGGACAGGACCTTCAATCAGCCCCAGCATTTT. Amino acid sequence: CAARDRTFNQPQHF.

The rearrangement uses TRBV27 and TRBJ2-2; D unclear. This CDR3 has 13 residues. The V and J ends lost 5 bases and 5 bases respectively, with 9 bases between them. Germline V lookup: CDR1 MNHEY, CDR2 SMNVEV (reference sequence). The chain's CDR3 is CASSPVATGELFF. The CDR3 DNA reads TGTGCCAGCAGTCCCGTAGCTACCGGGGAGCTGTTTTTT.